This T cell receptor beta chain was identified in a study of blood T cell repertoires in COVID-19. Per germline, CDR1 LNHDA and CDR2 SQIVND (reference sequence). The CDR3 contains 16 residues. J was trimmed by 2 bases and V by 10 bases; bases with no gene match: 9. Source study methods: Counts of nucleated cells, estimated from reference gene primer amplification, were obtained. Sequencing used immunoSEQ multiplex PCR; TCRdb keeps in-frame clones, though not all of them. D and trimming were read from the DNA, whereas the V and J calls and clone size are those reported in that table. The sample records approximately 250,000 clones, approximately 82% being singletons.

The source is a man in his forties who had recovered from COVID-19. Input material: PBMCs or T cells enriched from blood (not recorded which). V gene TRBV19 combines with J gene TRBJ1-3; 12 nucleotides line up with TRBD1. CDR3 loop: CATWARDRGPGNTIYF. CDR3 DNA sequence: TGTGCCACATGGGCCCGGGACAGGGGGCCTGGAAACACCATATATTTT.